This T cell receptor (beta chain) was sequenced in a study of blood T cell repertoires in COVID-19 (dated by TCRdb to the early 2020s). Background for the entire study: Samples from collaborators originated in the United States, Italy and Spain and spanned both the acute and convalescent phases of COVID-19. The material from the prospective study consisted of cDNA or gDNA derived from T cells, B-cell-depleted T cells, or PBMCs. Subjects who had been exposed to COVID-19, were actively infected with it, or had recovered from it provided the deeply sampled blood TCRbeta repertoires that made up the dataset. The repertoires were released in a freely available public database meant as a resource for research on the immune response to SARS-CoV-2. The samples were drawn from two sources: the first 160 participants of the ongoing ImmuneRACE study, and over 950 subjects contributed by 6 global collaborators. Nearly every sample came with metadata listing a de-identified subject ID, COVID-19 status, age in years and sex. HLA class I and class II types, where available, came from metadata supplied by the sample provider rather than from assay-based typing.

Points the paper makes about the study in general: How much clinical and demographic metadata was included differed by source and by participant, and the metadata was provided uncurated.

TCRbeta CDR3 regions were amplified from genomic DNA using the immunoSEQ Assay, a bias-controlled multiplex PCR. On the study's bioinformatics: Within the assay, amplification of reference gene primers was used to estimate how many nucleated cells each sample contained. To quantify the absolute abundance of each unique TCRbeta CDR3 rearrangement, sequence reads were collapsed and filtered. Productive Simpson clonality was computed per sample as the square root of Simpson's diversity index over productive rearrangements. What TCRdb holds here is the immuneACCESS table cut down to in-frame rearrangements. Part of the clones is not present; checked against another copy, under half of the missing clones reflect an unresolved V gene, and the others are unexplained. The D gene and trimming were derived from the DNA, and the V and J assignments and clone size from that table. Within this sample are about 220,000 clones, with approximately 80% of them counted one time only. The ten largest make up 9.7% of the sample.

The collaborating institutions used their own protocols to collect whole blood in K2EDTA tubes. For TCRbeta analysis, collaborators shipped samples in one of three forms: frozen whole blood, isolated PBMCs, or DNA extracted from either of those sample types. Concerning this clone itself: The antigen it binds to is not known. The sample holds no much larger clone one base away, and base qualities are not on file.

The CDR3 sequence holds 14 residues, the cysteine and phenylalanine included. CDR3 DNA is the only sequence kept; it has 42 bases, read in frame from the first base. Deletion took 3 bases off V and 2 bases off J, with a span of 10 bases between the germline ends. CDR1 and CDR2, per the germline V gene, are MDHEN and SYDVKM. The receptor comes from a man aged 50 or older with active or convalescent COVID-19. Sequencing used peripheral blood. The chain is encoded by TRBV28 joined to TRBJ1-1; the D gene is possibly TRBD1, with 6 bases matching. DNA sequence: TGTGCCAGCAGTTTGTACAGGGTTAACACTGAAGCTTTCTTT. It specifies CASSLYRVNTEAFF.